Listed below are T cell receptor beta chains from one sample, sequenced in a study of blood T cell repertoires in COVID-19. Some clones are missing from TCRdb's copy, which holds only in-frame ones; the method was immunoSEQ multiplex PCR. The sample lists hundreds of thousands of clones, about nine tenths seen once, with around 11% in the top ten. The sequenced sample was peripheral blood. All receptors derive from a woman between 25 and 40 years old with COVID-19, enrolled during active disease. Both conserved end residues are part of each CDR3.

TRBJ2-1 | TRBV28 | CASSTPGAGGSNEQFF
TRBJ2-5 | TRBV30 | CAWSPGQETQYF
TRBJ2-7 | TRBV27 | CASSLRIAGYEQYF
TRBJ2-1 | TRBV3-1/TRBV3-2 | CASSSQPGQGSREQFF
TRBJ2-3 | TRBV6-6 | CASSRYLSGGRADTQYF
TRBJ2-5 | TRBV5-6 | CASSRDGGQETQYF
TRBJ1-4 | TRBV4-1 | CASSQFTPRQGLNEKLFF
TRBJ2-7 | TRBV6-6 | CASSYFGREGSHEQYF
TRBJ2-7 | TRBV30 | CAWGDRVSEQYF
TRBJ1-2 | TRBV5-4 | CASSRGQGVNYGYTF